Listed below are T cell receptor beta chains from one sample, sequenced in a study of T cell changes during pregnancy in multiple sclerosis. Clones were read by immunoSEQ multiplex PCR, and TCRdb kept only the in-frame ones, dropping some. The sample has nearly 50,000 clones, 90% to 95% seen once. The sample here was CD4+ T cells from peripheral blood mononuclear cells, taken in the first trimester of pregnancy. These receptors all stem from a female donor with multiple sclerosis, enrolled in a pregnancy study. The CDR3 runs from the conserved cysteine through the conserved F or W. A D gene is named only where the DNA matches it firmly. The size of a clone is reported for some rows only, either as once, few or many, or as a class for expanded clones.

D gene	V gene	J gene	clone size	CDR3 DNA	CDR3 protein
NA	TRBV2	TRBJ2-1	NA	TGTGCCAGTACAGGGATGAATGAGCAGTTCTTC	CASTGMNEQFF
NA	TRBV15	TRBJ2-1	NA	TGTGCCACCAGCAGAGAGCGGCTATACAATGAGCAGTTCTTC	CATSRERLYNEQFF
TRBD1	TRBV30	TRBJ2-7	once	TGTGCCTGGGGACAGGGGATCTACGAGCAGTACTTC	CAWGQGIYEQYF
TRBD1	TRBV10-3	TRBJ2-6	NA	TGTGCCATCAGTGAGCTTGGACAGGGGAACTCTGGGGCCAACGTCCTGACTTTC	CAISELGQGNSGANVLTF
NA	TRBV7-3	TRBJ1-2	NA	TGTGCCAGCAGCCTAGGGGAGGGGTATGGCTACACCTTC	CASSLGEGYGYTF
NA	TRBV7-8	TRBJ2-1	NA	TGTGCCAGCAGTCCCTGGGGAGGTGAGCAGTTCTTC	CASSPWGGEQFF
NA	TRBV5-1	TRBJ2-6	NA	TGCGCCAGCAGCTTGGCCTTAGGGGACTCTGGGGCCAACGTCCTGACTTTC	CASSLALGDSGANVLTF
TRBD1	TRBV27	TRBJ2-7	NA	TGTGCCAGCAGCTGGACAGGGGGAACCTACGAGCAGTACTTC	CASSWTGGTYEQYF
TRBD1	TRBV5-1	TRBJ1-2	NA	TGCGCCAGCCGCCAGGGGGACGGCTACACCTTC	CASRQGDGYTF
NA	TRBV10-3	TRBJ1-6	once	TGTGCCATCAGTGTGGGGCAGGGGATTGGTTCACCCCTCCACTTT	CAISVGQGIGSPLHF
NA	TRBV19	TRBJ2-1	NA	TGTGCCAGTAGAACCTGGAGCGATGAGCAGTTCTTC	CASRTWSDEQFF
TRBD1	TRBV12-5	TRBJ1-5	NA	TGTGCTAGTGGTTTGGTACAGTCGGGGACAGGGAGGCAGCCCCAGCATTTT	CASGLVQSGTGRQPQHF
NA	TRBV6-5	TRBJ2-1	NA	TGTGCCAGCAGTAGGTGGGCTGAGCAGTTCTTC	CASSRWAEQFF
TRBD2	TRBV5-1	TRBJ2-5	NA	TGCGCCAGCAGCTCCGGGGGGTCCCAAGAGACCCAGTACTTC	CASSSGGSQETQYF
NA	TRBV7-7	TRBJ2-5	NA	TGTGCTAGCAGCTTAGTGGGAGGGGGTCAAGAGACCCAGTACTTC	CASSLVGGGQETQYF
NA	TRBV9	TRBJ2-2	once	TGTGCCAGCAGCGTGGGTGCTAGCACCGGGGAGCTGTTTTTT	CASSVGASTGELFF
TRBD2	TRBV9	TRBJ2-3	NA	TGTGCCAGCAGCGAACCTTTACTGGGACTAGCGGGGACCACAGATACGCAGTATTTT	CASSEPLLGLAGTTDTQYF
NA	TRBV6-1	TRBJ1-1	once	TGTGCCAGCAGGGGGAGGGCCAACACTGAAGCTTTCTTT	CASRGRANTEAFF
NA	TRBV15	TRBJ2-3	NA	TGTGCCACCAGGGGGTTAGCGTCTCCCCGCACAGATACGCAGTATTTT	CATRGLASPRTDTQYF
TRBD1	TRBV11-3	TRBJ2-2	NA	TGTGCCAGCAGCTCGAGACAGGGGGCCGGGGAGCTGTTTTTT	CASSSRQGAGELFF
NA	TRBV19	TRBJ2-3	NA	TGTGCCAGTACCGGGGGGCGCACAGATACGCAGTATTTT	CASTGGRTDTQYF
NA	TRBV10-3	TRBJ1-3	NA	TGTGCTTTCTCCGGGACACAAGGAAACACCATATATTTT	CAFSGTQGNTIYF
NA	TRBV6-5	TRBJ1-1	NA	TGTGCCAGCAGTCCCCCGGGAGGTAACACTGAAGCTTTCTTT	CASSPPGGNTEAFF
TRBD1	TRBV28	TRBJ1-2	NA	TGTGCCAGCAGTTCTCAGGGGGCGCGGGGCTATGGCTACACCTTC	CASSSQGARGYGYTF
TRBD2	TRBV9	TRBJ2-1	NA	TGTGCCAGCAGCGACCCAATAGGAGCGGGGGACCAAAGGCGGCAGTTCTTC	CASSDPIGAGDQRRQFF
NA	TRBV7-8	TRBJ1-1	NA	TGTGCCAGCAGCAGCAGACAGTTGATGAACACTGAAGCTTTCTTT	CASSSRQLMNTEAFF
NA	TRBV6-7	TRBJ2-5	NA	TGTGCCAGCAGTTACGGGCGGGGAGGCCAAGAGACCCAGTACTTC	CASSYGRGGQETQYF
TRBD1	TRBV11-2	TRBJ1-2	NA	TGTGCCAGCAGCGCCGGAAACGGACAGGGAAACACCTTC	CASSAGNGQGNTF
NA	TRBV4-1	TRBJ2-2	NA	TGCGCCAGCAGCCAAGTGGGGGGGCGAGGCGCCGGGGAGCTGTTTTTT	CASSQVGGRGAGELFF
NA	TRBV5-3	TRBJ2-2	NA	TGTGCCAGAAGATCTCTGGTGGCTCCGAACACCGGGGAGCTGTTTTTT	CARRSLVAPNTGELFF
NA	TRBV6-1	TRBJ2-7	NA	TGTGCCAGCAGTGTGGCAGGGGAATCCTACGAGCAGTACTTC	CASSVAGESYEQYF
NA	TRBV6-5	TRBJ1-2	NA	TGTGCCAGCAGTTACCGAGATAACTATGGCTACACCTTC	CASSYRDNYGYTF
TRBD1	TRBV19	TRBJ2-2	NA	TGTGCCATAGGACAGGGGGTCCTCACCGGGGAGCTGTTTTTT	CAIGQGVLTGELFF
NA	TRBV6-5	TRBJ2-3	NA	TGTGCCAGCAGTTACTCCGAGGCTAGCACAGATACGCAGTATTTT	CASSYSEASTDTQYF
NA	TRBV4-1	TRBJ1-5	NA	TGCGCCAGCAGCCAAGTGGGGGGGCAGTATCAGCCCCAGCATTTT	CASSQVGGQYQPQHF
NA	TRBV9	TRBJ1-2	NA	TGTGCCAGCAGCCCCATGGGCAGGGGAATTAGAAACTATGGCTACACCTTC	CASSPMGRGIRNYGYTF
TRBD1	TRBV5-5	TRBJ2-1	NA	TGTGCCAGCAGCAGGGACAGGGGAACCCACGCTGAGCAGTTCTTC	CASSRDRGTHAEQFF
TRBD1	TRBV27	TRBJ1-1	NA	TGTGCCAGCAGTTTTCGGGGACAGTTGAACACTGAAGCTTTCTTT	CASSFRGQLNTEAFF
TRBD1	TRBV2	TRBJ2-7	NA	TGTGCCAGCAGTGTGGGACAGGGGGGCAGGGACTACGAGCAGTACTTC	CASSVGQGGRDYEQYF
TRBD2	TRBV4-2	TRBJ2-1	once	TGTGCCAGCAGCCAAAGACTAGCGGGGCGGTACAATGAGCAGTTCTTC	CASSQRLAGRYNEQFF
TRBD2	TRBV5-1	TRBJ2-2	NA	TGCGCCAGCAGCTTGAGTTCTAGCGGGGGGGACACCGGGGAGCTGTTTTTT	CASSLSSSGGDTGELFF
NA	TRBV15	TRBJ2-7	NA	TGTGCCACCAGCAGAGTAAGAGAGCACTCCTACGAGCAGTACTTC	CATSRVREHSYEQYF
TRBD1	TRBV7-9	TRBJ1-6	NA	TGTGCCAGCAGCCCCTTGACAGGGTTTAATTCACCCCTCCACTTT	CASSPLTGFNSPLHF
TRBD2	TRBV5-4	TRBJ2-7	NA	TGTGCCAGCAGCTCGGGGGGGCTGGCGAGCTCCTACGAGCAGTACTTC	CASSSGGLASSYEQYF
NA	TRBV27	TRBJ2-7	NA	TGTGCCAGCGGGAACAGGGACGCAGGCAAACGGGCTGCATACGAGCAGTACTTC	CASGNRDAGKRAAYEQYF
NA	TRBV7-7	TRBJ2-1	NA	TGTGCTAGCAGCTCCACACAGGCGTCTTACAATGAGCAGTTCTTC	CASSSTQASYNEQFF
NA	TRBV10-3	TRBJ2-3	NA	TGTGCCATCAGTGAGTTGGGGGCGGATACGCAGTATTTT	CAISELGADTQYF
TRBD1	TRBV7-3	TRBJ1-5	NA	TGTGCCAGCAGCTTAACGTTAAGGGACAGGGGTCAGCCCCAGCATTTT	CASSLTLRDRGQPQHF
TRBD1	TRBV10-2	TRBJ1-6	NA	TGCGCCAGCAGGGCGGGACAGATTAATTCACCCCTCCACTTT	CASRAGQINSPLHF
NA	TRBV19	TRBJ1-1	NA	TGTGCCAGTAGTGAAACGCTAAGGGGGGGAACTGAAGCTTTCTTT	CASSETLRGGTEAFF
TRBD1	TRBV5-1	TRBJ1-2	NA	TGCGCCAGCAGCTTTACCAAGGACAGGGAAAGGGGCGGCTACACCTTC	CASSFTKDRERGGYTF
TRBD1	TRBV7-2	TRBJ1-1	NA	TGTGCCAGCAGCGTGGACAGGGTAACTGAAGCTTTCTTT	CASSVDRVTEAFF
NA	TRBV2	TRBJ1-1	NA	TGTGCCAGCACAAGAGACATGAACACTGAAGCTTTCTTT	CASTRDMNTEAFF
NA	TRBV25-1	TRBJ1-2	once	TGTGCCAGCAGTGAAGGCGGGGGGCGCAGCTATGGCTACACCTTC	CASSEGGGRSYGYTF
TRBD2	TRBV11-1	TRBJ2-6	NA	TGTGCCAGCAGCTTAGGGACTAGCTCTGGGGCCAACGTCCTGACTTTC	CASSLGTSSGANVLTF
TRBD1	TRBV19	TRBJ1-4	NA	TGTGCCAGTAGTACCCCAGGGGGGAGTGAAAAACTGTTTTTT	CASSTPGGSEKLFF
NA	TRBV4-1	TRBJ1-2	NA	TGCGCCAGCAGCCAAGATCTCGGCAGGAACTATGGCTACACCTTC	CASSQDLGRNYGYTF